This T cell receptor (beta chain) is drawn from a study of T-cell reconstitution after alpha-beta-depleted transplantation in children. This sample's TCRbeta library carried unique molecular identifier barcodes. One entry per CDR3 protein, called by TCRdb with MiXCR from the PCR reads. This table holds more than 85,000 distinct CDR3 sequences, under 13% found once. This clonotype has a count of ten or more. V lost 6 bases and J lost 3; bases outside the gene matches: 10. This CDR3 comprises 16 residues. The sequence came from a human donor who donated a stem cell graft to a child with acute lymphoblastic leukemia. The V gene is TRBV12-3 or TRBV12-4, the J gene TRBJ2-2; 7 bases agree with TRBD1. The specimen comprised PBMCs from the stem cell graft donor, sampled from the stem cell graft. CDR3 region: CASSPRDSLYTGELFF. CDR3 coding DNA: TGTGCCAGCAGCCCCCGGGACAGCTTATACACCGGGGAGCTGTTTTTT.